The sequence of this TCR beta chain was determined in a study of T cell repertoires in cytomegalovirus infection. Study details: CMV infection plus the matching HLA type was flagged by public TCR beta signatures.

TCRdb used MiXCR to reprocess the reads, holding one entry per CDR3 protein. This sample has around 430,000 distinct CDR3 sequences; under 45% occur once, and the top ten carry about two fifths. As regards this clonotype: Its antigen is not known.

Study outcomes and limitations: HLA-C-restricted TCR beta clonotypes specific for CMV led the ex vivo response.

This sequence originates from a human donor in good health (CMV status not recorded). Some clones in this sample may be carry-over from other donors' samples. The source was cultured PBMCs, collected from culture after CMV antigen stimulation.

CDR3 nucleotide sequence: TGCAGTGCTAGAGATATCGCACCGGGGTCCTACGAGCAGTACTTC. Translated, it gives CSARDIAPGSYEQYF. The chain employs TRBV20-1 and TRBJ2-7; tentatively, D is TRBD2 (5 bases). Germline CDR1 DFQATT, CDR2 SNEGSKA (reference sequence). With 0 bases removed from V and 1 base from J, the gap between germline ends came to 13 bases. The CDR3 loop spans 15 amino acids.